These 27 T cell receptor beta chains were all obtained from the same sample, sequenced in a study of T-cell reconstitution after alpha-beta-depleted transplantation in children. Unique molecular identifiers were used in preparing the TCRbeta library. MiXCR, run by TCRdb on the PCR reads, gives a single entry per CDR3 protein. The data contain fewer than 750,000 distinct CDR3 sequences, 20% to 25% of them singletons. The sample here was PBMCs, mostly from graft donor cells, taken 360 days after TCRalphabeta/CD19-depleted stem cell transplant. These receptors were collected from a boy less than two years old who had a stem cell transplant for acute myeloid leukemia, so the T cells may come from the graft donor.

V usage is TRBV28 and J usage is TRBJ2-4; D not resolved. Trimming stripped 0 bases from V and 2 bases from J, with 14 bases between. This CDR3 is built from 17 residues. Germline values: CDR1 MDHEN, CDR2 SYDVKM. CDR3 coding DNA: TGTGCCAGCAGTTTATGGGTGGGAACCCTAACCAAAAACATTCAGTACTTC. The encoded protein is CASSLWVGTLTKNIQYF.

This clonotype was recorded at least ten times. The rearrangement uses TRBV4-2 and TRBJ1-1, with a possible D match to TRBD1 (5 bases). CDR1 and CDR2 (germline): LGHNA, YNFKEQ. V shed 0 bases and J shed 9 bases, with 11 bases lying between them. The CDR3 runs to 13 residues. For the CDR3, the DNA is TGTGCCAGCAGCCAAGATCCCCAGGGCCAAGCTTTCTTT. Translated: CASSQDPQGQAFF.

V is TRBV18 and J is TRBJ1-1; no clear D. Germline lookup yields CDR1 KGHSH and CDR2 LQKENI. V lost 1 base to trimming and J lost 6 bases, with 9 bases between them. The CDR3 length is 13 residues. The CDR3 bases are TGTGCCAGCTCACCACTTCGAGGACCTGAAGCTTTCTTT. This translates into CASSPLRGPEAFF. The variable domain in full, completed from reference TRBV18 and TRBJ1-1, reads NAGVMQNPRHLVRRRGQEARLRCSPMKGHSHVYWYRQLPEEGLKFMVYLQKENIIDESGMPKERFSAEFPKEGPSILRIQQVVRGDSAAYFCASSPLRGPEAFFGQGTRLTVV.

This clonotype has only a few counts. This chain links TRBV12-3 or TRBV12-4 with TRBJ1-3; unclear D gene. This CDR3 region has 12 residues. With 5 bases removed from V and 4 bases from J, the gap between germline ends came to 6 bases. Here the CDR3 reads CASSEIGNTIYF. CDR3 nucleotide sequence: TGTGCCAGCAGTGAAATCGGAAACACCATATATTTT.

This clonotype showed up just a few times. The CDR3 DNA is TGTGCCAGCAGTTACTCGACTGTACCCCAAGAGACCCAGTACTTC. Residues: CASSYSTVPQETQYF. This chain connects TRBV6-5 to TRBJ2-5; D is unresolved. Germline V gene sequence: CDR1 MNHEY, CDR2 SVGAGI. Trimming removed 0 bases from V and 1 base from J, with 9 bases in between. This CDR3 is built from 15 residues.

The chain has TRBV6-1 and TRBJ1-4; a weak D match, TRBD1 (5 bases). V lost 7 bases and J lost 6, with 15 bases in between. CDR1 is MNHNS and CDR2 is SASEGT in the germline V gene. This CDR3 is built from 14 residues. The CDR3 bases are TGTGCCAGCAAGGCGTCGGGGCTAGATGAAAAACTGTTTTTT. This sequence encodes CASKASGLDEKLFF.

There are a few counts of this clonotype. The chain is built from TRBV12-3 or TRBV12-4 and TRBJ2-4; 10 bases are shared with TRBD2. This CDR3 has 15 amino acids. After removal of 5 bases from V and 1 base from J, the junction contained 2 bases not matched to a gene. For the CDR3, the DNA is TGTGCCAGCAGTCTTAGCGGGGGGGCCAAAAACATTCAGTACTTC. Its translation: CASSLSGGAKNIQYF.

This CDR3 reads CASSQDQGPEETQYF. In DNA, the CDR3 is TGCGCCAGCAGCCAAGATCAGGGGCCCGAAGAGACCCAGTACTTC. V gene TRBV4-1 combines with J gene TRBJ2-5, with D possibly TRBD1 on 6 matching bases. This CDR3 spans 15 amino acids. V lost 0 bases and J lost 3, with 11 bases in between. Germline V gene sequence: CDR1 MGHRA, CDR2 YSYEKL.

This clonotype showed up just a few times. The V and J genes are TRBV7-9 and TRBJ2-5, with D tentatively TRBD1 (6 bases). Trimming took 2 bases from V and 2 from J, leaving 12 bases between them. The CDR3 is made up of 15 amino acids. Germline values: CDR1 SEHNR, CDR2 FQNEAQ (reference sequence). The CDR3, as DNA: TGTGCCAGCAGCTTATCACAGGGCAGACAAGAGACCCAGTACTTC. Its protein product is CASSLSQGRQETQYF.

This clonotype was found many times. The chain combines TRBV11-2 with TRBJ2-7; D is uncertain. V was shortened by 2 bases and J by 6 bases, with 5 bases between the two germline ends. Germline V gene data show CDR1 as SGHAT and CDR2 as FQNNGV. The CDR3 totals 11 residues. The CDR3 DNA reads as TGTGCCAGCAGCTTATCGGTCGAGCAGTACGTC. Its translation is CASSLSVEQYV.

This clonotype has only a few counts. The chain uses TRBV2 and TRBJ1-4; TRBD1 is a possible D gene (5 bases). The V end was cut by 6 bases, the J end by 8 bases, with 16 bases between. The CDR3 runs 14 residues. Germline-derived CDR1 and CDR2 are SNHLY and FYNNEI. The CDR3 spells CASSPGTHLEKLFF. DNA of the CDR3: TGTGCCAGCAGCCCCGGGACTCATTTAGAAAAACTGTTTTTT.

The V gene is TRBV4-3, the J gene TRBJ1-1, with D hard to call. Germline loops: CDR1 LGHNA, CDR2 YSLEER. This CDR3 region has 15 residues. V was pared by 0 bases and J by 4 bases, with 12 bases between. DNA of the CDR3: TGCGCCAGCAGCCAAGATTTTCAGGCGGTCACTGAAGCTTTCTTT. Protein: CASSQDFQAVTEAFF.

V is TRBV20-1 and J is TRBJ2-7; D remains unclear. V was trimmed by 0 bases and J by 0 bases, leaving 15 bases between them. This CDR3 contains 16 residues. The germline V gene has CDR1 DFQATT and CDR2 SNEGSKA (reference sequence). CDR3 sequence: CSAREPNNLFSYEQYV. In nucleotides, the CDR3 is TGCAGTGCTAGAGAACCCAACAACCTATTCTCCTACGAGCAGTACGTC.

This clonotype was observed many times. The chain has TRBV12-3 or TRBV12-4 and TRBJ1-1; tentatively, D is TRBD1 (5 bases). V shed 5 bases and J shed 7 bases, with 11 bases lying between them. This CDR3 is built from 12 residues. The CDR3 spells CASSHGAGEAFF. CDR3 nucleotides: TGTGCCAGCAGTCACGGGGCGGGTGAAGCTTTCTTT.

V usage is TRBV24-1 and J usage is TRBJ2-5; TRBD2 aligns across 14 bases. The CDR3 contains 15 residues. After removal of 6 bases from V and 5 bases from J, the junction contained 4 bases not matched to a gene. Germline loops: CDR1 KGHDR, CDR2 SFDVKD. The CDR3, as DNA: TGTGCCACCAGTCGGACTAGCGGGGGGCAGGAGACCCAGTACTTC. It is translated as CATSRTSGGQETQYF.

CDR3 sequence: CSARGAYSGNTIYF. CDR3 coding DNA: TGCAGTGCTAGAGGCGCTTACTCTGGAAACACCATATATTTT. V gene TRBV20-1 combines with J gene TRBJ1-3; D is ambiguous. Trimming pared 1 base from V and 0 bases from J, leaving 7 bases between. CDR1 is DFQATT and CDR2 is SNEGSKA in the germline V gene (reference sequence). There are 14 residues in the CDR3.

The chain has TRBV4-3 and TRBJ2-3; TRBD2 matches at 10 bases. The length of the CDR3 is 18 residues. With V trimmed by 0 bases and J by 0 bases, 6 bases remained unmatched. The germline V gene encodes CDR1 LGHNA and CDR2 YSLEER. In DNA, the CDR3 is TGCGCCAGCAGCCAAGATAGGACTAGCGGAACTAGCACAGATACGCAGTATTTT. Translated, it gives CASSQDRTSGTSTDTQYF.

This clonotype was seen more than once but under ten times. The V call is TRBV12-3 or TRBV12-4, the J call TRBJ2-3; 7 bases agree with TRBD2. The CDR3 totals 15 residues. V lost 6 bases and J lost 1; bases outside the gene matches: 7. This CDR3 is CASRRGLVGTDTQYF. Written as DNA, the CDR3 is TGTGCCAGCAGAAGAGGACTAGTGGGCACAGATACGCAGTATTTT.

This clonotype was seen at least ten times. J is TRBJ1-6 and V is TRBV12-3 or TRBV12-4; 7 nucleotides match TRBD1. CDR3 length: 17 residues. With 5 bases clipped from V and 6 bases from J, the junction kept 13 bases outside the gene matches. The chain's CDR3 is CASSLWDSQSSNSPLHF. CDR3 bases: TGTGCCAGCAGTCTCTGGGACAGCCAAAGCTCTAATTCACCCCTCCACTTT.

This clonotype was seen only a few times. The chain is built from TRBV18 and TRBJ2-7, with TRBD1 matching over 11 bases. With V trimmed by 3 bases and J by 4 bases, 5 bases remained unmatched. The length of the CDR3 is 15 residues. CDR1 and CDR2 from the germline V gene are KGHSH and LQKENI. The CDR3 is CASSPIGTGGYEQYF. The CDR3 DNA is TGTGCCAGCTCACCTATCGGGACAGGGGGTTACGAGCAGTACTTC.

This clonotype was seen only a few times. The rearrangement uses TRBV12-3 or TRBV12-4 and TRBJ2-3; no clear D. Trimming stripped 2 bases from V and 0 bases from J, with 15 bases between. This CDR3 comprises 17 residues. DNA for the CDR3: TGTGCCAGCAGTTTAAATCCAACAGTTGCTAGCACAGATACGCAGTATTTT. This translates into CASSLNPTVASTDTQYF.

The chain has TRBV6-4 and TRBJ2-7, with D possibly being TRBD1 (8 bases). CDR1 and CDR2 from the germline V gene are MRHNA and SNTAGT. CDR3 length equals 19 residues. The V gene lost 2 bases and the J gene lost 1 base, with 24 bases spanning the gap. This CDR3 is CASSDPTGEGNQFSYEQYF. CDR3 sequence (DNA): TGTGCCAGCAGTGACCCGACAGGGGAGGGAAATCAATTTTCCTACGAGCAGTACTTC.

The V and J genes are TRBV7-2 and TRBJ1-3; possibly TRBD1 for D (6 bases). Germline V gene lookup returns CDR1 SGHTA and CDR2 FQGNSA. Trimming removed 4 bases from V and 0 bases from J, with 13 bases in between. The CDR3 is 16 residues long. The DNA of the CDR3 is TGTGCCAGCAGCTCGACAGGTTCCTTCTCTGGAAACACCATATATTTT. This sequence encodes CASSSTGSFSGNTIYF.

This clonotype showed up many times. This chain joins TRBV7-9 and TRBJ2-2; D might be TRBD1 (6 bases). V dropped 5 bases and J dropped 1 base, with 14 bases sitting between them. CDR1 and CDR2 from the germline V gene are SEHNR and FQNEAQ (reference sequence). The CDR3 is 16 amino acids. CDR3 DNA: TGTGCCAGCAGCCTTACACAGGGTTTGAACACCGGGGAGCTGTTTTTT. Translation: CASSLTQGLNTGELFF.

This clonotype was seen repeatedly, ten times or more. The rearrangement links TRBV7-2 to TRBJ1-2; TRBD1 matches 7 bases. V lost 3 bases to trimming and J lost 8 bases; unmatched junction nucleotides: 9. The CDR3 covers 14 residues. CDR1 SGHTA and CDR2 FQGNSA come from the germline V gene. CDR3 sequence: CASSLRDSGWGYTF. CDR3 DNA sequence: TGTGCCAGCAGCTTGAGGGACAGCGGCTGGGGCTACACCTTC.

The chain is built from TRBV6-1 and TRBJ2-7; tentatively, D is TRBD1 (6 bases). This CDR3 contains 15 residues. The germline V and J ends were trimmed by 6 bases and 3 bases, with 18 bases remaining between them. CDR1 is MNHNS and CDR2 is SASEGT in the germline V gene. The CDR3 DNA reads as TGTGCCAGCAGCCAGGGGCCCGGTGGGCTCTACGAGCAGTACTTC. This codes for CASSQGPGGLYEQYF.

This clonotype has only a few counts. The chain links TRBV6-1 to TRBJ1-1; the match to TRBD1 covers 7 bases. CDR1 MNHNS and CDR2 SASEGT come from the germline V gene. The CDR3 loop spans 14 amino acids. The J segment lost 0 bases and the V segment lost 7 bases, leaving 5 bases of the junction unmatched. The CDR3 sequence: CASMDRWLNTEAFF. In DNA form, the CDR3 reads TGTGCCAGCATGGACAGGTGGCTGAACACTGAAGCTTTCTTT.